This TCR beta chain stems from a study of T cell clones after liver transplantation. The CDR3 consists of 12 residues. The V end lost 3 bases, the J end lost 6 bases, and 6 bases lay between the germline ends. CDR1 is MDHEN, CDR2 SYDVKM, per germline. Some clones are missing from TCRdb's copy, which holds only in-frame ones; the method was immunoSEQ multiplex PCR. The data hold some 10,000 clones, with around 71% observed a single time. The sample here was CD4+ T cells from blood, taken nearly 33 months after liver transplant. The chain is built from TRBV28 and TRBJ1-5; D is uncertain. This clonotype was obtained from a human patient who received a liver transplant. Some T cells may have originated in the graft donor. CDR3 protein: CASSLYGQPQHF. CDR3 nucleotide sequence: TGTGCCAGCAGTTTGTATGGTCAGCCCCAGCATTTT.